Included here is one T cell receptor (beta chain) sequence, with context. Its antigen is not known. Sequenced by immunoSEQ multiplex PCR; TCRdb stores in-frame clones only, minus some. The sample lists about 90,000 clones; roughly 91% were seen once. This record comes from a study of graft-versus-host responses after intestinal transplantation. This CDR3 has 15 amino acids. Germline CDR1 MNHEY, CDR2 SMNVEV (reference sequence). The trim removed 5 bases at V and 5 bases at J, leaving 12 bases unmatched. Study observations and caveats: Patients who carried graft-donor T cell macrochimerism also had high graft-versus-host to host-versus-graft clonal ratios in their allografts.

The chain is built from TRBV27 and TRBJ2-7, with 7 nucleotides matching TRBD1. The sequence was collected from a human donor who received an intestinal transplant. Sequencing used unstimulated CD8+ T cells sorted from spleen or lymph node cells, obtained before intestinal transplant. As DNA, the CDR3 is TGTGCCAGCAGTACCCGACAGGGCTGGAGGAACGAGCAGTACTTC. This gives the protein CASSTRQGWRNEQYF.